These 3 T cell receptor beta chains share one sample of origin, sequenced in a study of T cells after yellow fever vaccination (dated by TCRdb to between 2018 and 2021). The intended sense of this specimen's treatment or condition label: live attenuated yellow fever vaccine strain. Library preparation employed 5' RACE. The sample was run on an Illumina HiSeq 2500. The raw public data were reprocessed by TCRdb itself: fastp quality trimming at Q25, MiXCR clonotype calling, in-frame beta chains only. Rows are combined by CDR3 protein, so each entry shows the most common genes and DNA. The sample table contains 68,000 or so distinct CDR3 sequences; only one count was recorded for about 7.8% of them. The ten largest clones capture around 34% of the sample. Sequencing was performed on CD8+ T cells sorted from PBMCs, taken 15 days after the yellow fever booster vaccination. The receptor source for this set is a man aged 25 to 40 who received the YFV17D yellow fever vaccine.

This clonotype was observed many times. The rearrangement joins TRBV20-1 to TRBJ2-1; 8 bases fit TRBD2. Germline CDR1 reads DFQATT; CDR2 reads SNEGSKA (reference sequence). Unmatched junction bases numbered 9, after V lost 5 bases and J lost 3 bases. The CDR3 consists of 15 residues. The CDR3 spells CSARSPAGVYNEQFF. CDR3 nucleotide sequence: TGCAGTGCTCGCTCGCCAGCGGGAGTCTACAATGAGCAGTTCTTC.

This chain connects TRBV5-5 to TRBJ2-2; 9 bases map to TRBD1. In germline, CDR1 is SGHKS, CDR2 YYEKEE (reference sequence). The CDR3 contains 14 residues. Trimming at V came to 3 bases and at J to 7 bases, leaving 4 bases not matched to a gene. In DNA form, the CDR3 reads TGTGCCAGCAGCTGGGACAGGGCGAGCGGGGAGCTGTTTTTT. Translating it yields CASSWDRASGELFF.

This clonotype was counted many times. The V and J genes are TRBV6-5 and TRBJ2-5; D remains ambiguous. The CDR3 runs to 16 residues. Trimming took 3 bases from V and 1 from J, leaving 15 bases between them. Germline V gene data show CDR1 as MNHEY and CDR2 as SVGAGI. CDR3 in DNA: TGTGCCAGCAGTTATCGAGCGAGACCGACCCAAGAGACCCAGTACTTC. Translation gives CASSYRARPTQETQYF.